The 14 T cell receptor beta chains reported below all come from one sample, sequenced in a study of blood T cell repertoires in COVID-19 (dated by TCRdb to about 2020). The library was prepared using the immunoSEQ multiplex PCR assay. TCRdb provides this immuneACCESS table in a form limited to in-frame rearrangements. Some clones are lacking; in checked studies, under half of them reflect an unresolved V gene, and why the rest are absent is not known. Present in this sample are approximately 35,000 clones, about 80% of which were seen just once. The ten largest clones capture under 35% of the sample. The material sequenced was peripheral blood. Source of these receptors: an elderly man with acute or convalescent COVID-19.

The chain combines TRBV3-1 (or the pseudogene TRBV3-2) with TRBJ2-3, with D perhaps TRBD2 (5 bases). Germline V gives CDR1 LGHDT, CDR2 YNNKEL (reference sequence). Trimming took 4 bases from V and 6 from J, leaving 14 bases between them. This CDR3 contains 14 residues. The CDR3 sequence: CASSRELRGDTQYF. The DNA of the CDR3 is TGTGCCAGCAGCCGCGAACTTCGAGGGGATACGCAGTATTTT.

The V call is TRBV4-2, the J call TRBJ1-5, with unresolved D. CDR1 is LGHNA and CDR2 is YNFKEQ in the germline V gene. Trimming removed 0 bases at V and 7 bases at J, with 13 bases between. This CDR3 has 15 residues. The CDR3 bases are TGTGCCAGCAGCCAAGAAGTCCAGGCCAGGCAGCCCCAGCATTTT. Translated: CASSQEVQARQPQHF.

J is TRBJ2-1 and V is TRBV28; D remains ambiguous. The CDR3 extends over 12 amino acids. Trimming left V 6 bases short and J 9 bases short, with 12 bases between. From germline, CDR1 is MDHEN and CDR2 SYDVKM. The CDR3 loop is CASSLLLGEQFF. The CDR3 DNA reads TGTGCCAGCAGCCTACTCCTAGGTGAGCAGTTCTTC. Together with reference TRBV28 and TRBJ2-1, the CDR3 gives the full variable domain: DVKVTQSSRYLVKRTGEKVFLECVQDMDHENMFWYRQDPGLGLRLIYFSYDVKMKEKGDIPEGYSVSREKKERFSLILESASTNQTSMYLCASSLLLGEQFFGPGTRLTVL.

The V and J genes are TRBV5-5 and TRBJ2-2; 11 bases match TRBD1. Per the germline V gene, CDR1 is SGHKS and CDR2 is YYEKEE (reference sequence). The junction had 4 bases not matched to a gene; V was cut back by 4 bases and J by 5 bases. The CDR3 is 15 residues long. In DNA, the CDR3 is TGTGCCAGCAGCCCCGGGACAGGGGGGACCGGGGAGCTGTTTTTT. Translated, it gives CASSPGTGGTGELFF.

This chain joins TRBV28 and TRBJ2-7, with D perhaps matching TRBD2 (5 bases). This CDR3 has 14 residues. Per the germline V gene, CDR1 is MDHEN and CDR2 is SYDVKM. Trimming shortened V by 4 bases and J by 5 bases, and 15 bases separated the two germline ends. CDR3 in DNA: TGTGCCAGCAGTTCCCCGCGGGCAAGCGACGAGCAGTACTTC. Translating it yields CASSSPRASDEQYF.

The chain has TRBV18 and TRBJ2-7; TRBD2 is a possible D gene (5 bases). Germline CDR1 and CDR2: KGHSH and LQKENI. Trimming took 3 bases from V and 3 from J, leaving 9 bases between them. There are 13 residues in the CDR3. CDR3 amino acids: CASSPDFVYEQYF. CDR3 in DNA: TGTGCCAGCTCACCGGACTTCGTCTACGAGCAGTACTTC.

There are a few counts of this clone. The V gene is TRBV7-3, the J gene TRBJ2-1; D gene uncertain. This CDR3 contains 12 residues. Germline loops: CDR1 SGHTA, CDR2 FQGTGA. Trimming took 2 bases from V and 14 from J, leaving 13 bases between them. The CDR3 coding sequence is TGTGCCAGCAGCTTAGGCCCTCTAGGAAAGTTCTTC. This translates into CASSLGPLGKFF.

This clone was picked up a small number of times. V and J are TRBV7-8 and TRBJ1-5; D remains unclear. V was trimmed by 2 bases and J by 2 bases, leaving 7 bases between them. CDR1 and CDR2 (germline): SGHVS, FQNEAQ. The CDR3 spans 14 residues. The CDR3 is CASSLSSGNQPQHF. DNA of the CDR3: TGTGCCAGCAGCTTAAGTTCGGGCAATCAGCCCCAGCATTTT.

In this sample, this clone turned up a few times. The CDR3 sequence: CASSLDGKQAFF. Here the CDR3 DNA reads TGCGCCAGCAGCTTGGACGGTAAACAGGCTTTCTTT. The chain carries TRBV5-1 and TRBJ1-1; D is ambiguous. The CDR3 has 12 residues. The V end was cut by 0 bases, the J end by 11 bases, with 11 bases between. The germline gives CDR1 SGHRS, CDR2 YFSETQ.

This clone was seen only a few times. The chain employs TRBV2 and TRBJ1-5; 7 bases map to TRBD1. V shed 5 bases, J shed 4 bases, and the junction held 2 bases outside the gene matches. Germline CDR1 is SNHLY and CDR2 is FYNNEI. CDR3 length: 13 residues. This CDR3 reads CASSRGQNQPQHF. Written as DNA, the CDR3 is TGTGCCAGCAGTAGGGGGCAGAATCAGCCCCAGCATTTT.

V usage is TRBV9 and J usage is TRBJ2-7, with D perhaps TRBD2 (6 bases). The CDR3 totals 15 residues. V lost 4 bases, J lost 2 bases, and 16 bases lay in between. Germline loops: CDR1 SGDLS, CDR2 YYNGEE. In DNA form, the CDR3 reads TGTGCCAGCAGCCCCCTAGGGACTTTTACCTACGAGCAGTACTTC. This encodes CASSPLGTFTYEQYF.

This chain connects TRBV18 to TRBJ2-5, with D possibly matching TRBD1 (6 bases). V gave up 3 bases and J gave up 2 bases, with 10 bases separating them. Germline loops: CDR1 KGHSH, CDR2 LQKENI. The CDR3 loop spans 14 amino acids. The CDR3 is CASSPKQGQETQYF. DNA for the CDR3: TGTGCCAGCTCACCCAAACAGGGTCAAGAGACCCAGTACTTC.

The CDR3 DNA reads as TGCGCCAGCAGCCAAGACTTCGGAGGGACAGGGGGCGGAAATGGCTACACCTTC. This encodes CASSQDFGGTGGGNGYTF. The J gene is TRBJ1-2, the V gene TRBV4-1, with 12 bases matching TRBD1. The germline gives CDR1 MGHRA, CDR2 YSYEKL. The CDR3 totals 18 residues. V dropped 0 bases and J dropped 6; count of bases not matched to a gene: 11.

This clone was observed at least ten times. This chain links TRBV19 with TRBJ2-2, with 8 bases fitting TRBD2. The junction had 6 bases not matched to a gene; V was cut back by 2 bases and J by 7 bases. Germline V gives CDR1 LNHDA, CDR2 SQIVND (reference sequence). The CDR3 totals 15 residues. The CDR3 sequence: CASSISGSYGGELFF. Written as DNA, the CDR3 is TGTGCCAGTAGTATAAGCGGGAGTTACGGCGGGGAGCTGTTTTTT.